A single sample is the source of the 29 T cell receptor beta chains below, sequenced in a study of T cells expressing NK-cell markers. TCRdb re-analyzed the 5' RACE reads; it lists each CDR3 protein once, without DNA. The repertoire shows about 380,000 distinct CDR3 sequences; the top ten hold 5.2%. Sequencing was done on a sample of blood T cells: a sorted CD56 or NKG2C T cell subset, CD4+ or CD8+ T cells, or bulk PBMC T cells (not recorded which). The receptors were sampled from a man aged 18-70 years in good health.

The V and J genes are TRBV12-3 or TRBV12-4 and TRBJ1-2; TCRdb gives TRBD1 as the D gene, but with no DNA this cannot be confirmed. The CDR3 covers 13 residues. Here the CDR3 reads CASRQRLQGGYTF.

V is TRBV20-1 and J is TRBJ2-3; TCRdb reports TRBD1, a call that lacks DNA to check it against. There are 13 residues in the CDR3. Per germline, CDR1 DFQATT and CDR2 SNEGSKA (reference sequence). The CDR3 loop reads CSADRGVTDTQYF.

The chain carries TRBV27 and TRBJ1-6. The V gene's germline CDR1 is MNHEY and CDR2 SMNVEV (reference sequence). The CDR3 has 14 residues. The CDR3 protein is CASMRTSPNSPLHF.

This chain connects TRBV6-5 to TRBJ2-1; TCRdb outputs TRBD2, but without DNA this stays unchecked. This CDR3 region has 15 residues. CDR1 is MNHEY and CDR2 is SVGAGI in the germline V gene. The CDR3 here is CASSYYSGGLFEQFF.

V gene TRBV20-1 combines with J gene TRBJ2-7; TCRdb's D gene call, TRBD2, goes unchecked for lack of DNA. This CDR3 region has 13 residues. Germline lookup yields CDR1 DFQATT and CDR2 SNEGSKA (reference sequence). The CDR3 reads CSAPAGGHYEQYF.

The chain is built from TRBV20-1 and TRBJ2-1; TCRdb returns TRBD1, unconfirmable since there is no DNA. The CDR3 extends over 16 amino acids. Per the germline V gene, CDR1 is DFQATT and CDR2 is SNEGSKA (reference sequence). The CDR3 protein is CSAHRVAGRGNNEQFF.

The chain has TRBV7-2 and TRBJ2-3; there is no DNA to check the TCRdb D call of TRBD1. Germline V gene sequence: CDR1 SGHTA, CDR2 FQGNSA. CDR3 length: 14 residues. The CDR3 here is CATSRGGSTDTQYF. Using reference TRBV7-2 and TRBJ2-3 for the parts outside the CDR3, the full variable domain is GAGVSQSPSNKVTEKGKDVELRCDPISGHTALYWYRQSLGQGLEFLIYFQGNSAPDKSGLPSDRFSAERTGGSVSTLTIQRTQQEDSAVYLCATSRGGSTDTQYFGPGTRLTVL.

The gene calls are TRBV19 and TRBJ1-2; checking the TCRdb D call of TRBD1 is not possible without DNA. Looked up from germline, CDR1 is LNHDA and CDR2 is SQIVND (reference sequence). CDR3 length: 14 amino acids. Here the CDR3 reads CASSLKGGPYGYTF. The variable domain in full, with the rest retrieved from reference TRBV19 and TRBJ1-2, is DGGITQSPKYLFRKEGQNVTLSCEQNLNHDAMYWYRQDPGQGLRLIYYSQIVNDFQKGDIAEGYSVSREKKESFPLTVTSAQKNPTAFYLCASSLKGGPYGYTFGSGTRLTVV.

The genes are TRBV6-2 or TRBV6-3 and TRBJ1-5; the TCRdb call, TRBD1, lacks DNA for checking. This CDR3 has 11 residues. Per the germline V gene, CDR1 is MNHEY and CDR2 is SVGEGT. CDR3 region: CARTPRGAQHF.

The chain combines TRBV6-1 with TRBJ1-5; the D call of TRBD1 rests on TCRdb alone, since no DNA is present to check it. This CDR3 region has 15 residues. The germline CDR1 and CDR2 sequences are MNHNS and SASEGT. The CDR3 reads CASSRQGLSNQPQHF.

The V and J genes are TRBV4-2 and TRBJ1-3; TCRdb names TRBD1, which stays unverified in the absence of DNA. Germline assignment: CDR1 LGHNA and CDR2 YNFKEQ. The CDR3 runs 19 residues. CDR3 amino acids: CASSQDQGTGDFSGNTIYF.

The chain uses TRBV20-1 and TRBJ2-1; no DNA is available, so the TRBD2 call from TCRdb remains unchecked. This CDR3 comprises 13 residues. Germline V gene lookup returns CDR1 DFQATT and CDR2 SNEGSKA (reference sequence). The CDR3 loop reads CSASPHLSNEQFF.

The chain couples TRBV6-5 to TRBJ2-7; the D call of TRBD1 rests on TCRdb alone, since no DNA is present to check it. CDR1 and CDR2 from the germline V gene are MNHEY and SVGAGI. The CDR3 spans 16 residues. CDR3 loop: CASSYPAPGGAYEQYF.

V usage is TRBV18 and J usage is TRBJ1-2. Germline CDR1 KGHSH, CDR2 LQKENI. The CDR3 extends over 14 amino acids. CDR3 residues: CASSPLSEADGYTF.

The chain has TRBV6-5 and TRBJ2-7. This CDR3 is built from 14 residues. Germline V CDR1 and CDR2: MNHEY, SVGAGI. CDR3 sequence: CASSYAGRSYEQYF.

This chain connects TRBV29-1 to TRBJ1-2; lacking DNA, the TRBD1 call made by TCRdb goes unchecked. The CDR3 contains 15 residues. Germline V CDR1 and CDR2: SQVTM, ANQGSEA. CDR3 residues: CSVESRDPINYGYTF.

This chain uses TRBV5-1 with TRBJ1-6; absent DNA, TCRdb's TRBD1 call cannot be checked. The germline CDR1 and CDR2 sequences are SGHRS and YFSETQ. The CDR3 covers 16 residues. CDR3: CASTTGGGYRNSPLHF. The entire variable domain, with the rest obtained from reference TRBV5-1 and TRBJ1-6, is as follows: KAGVTQTPRYLIKTRGQQVTLSCSPISGHRSVSWYQQTPGQGLQFLFEYFSETQRNKGNFPGRFSGRQFSNSRSEMNVSTLELGDSALYLCASTTGGGYRNSPLHFGNGTRLTVT.

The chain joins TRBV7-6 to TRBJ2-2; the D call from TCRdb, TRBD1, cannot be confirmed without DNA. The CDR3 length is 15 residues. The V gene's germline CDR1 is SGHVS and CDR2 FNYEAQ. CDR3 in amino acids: CASSFGTANTGELFF. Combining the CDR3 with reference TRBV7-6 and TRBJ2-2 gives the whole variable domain GAGVSQSPRYKVTKRGQDVALRCDPISGHVSLYWYRQALGQGPEFLTYFNYEAQQDKSGLPNDRFSAERPEGSISTLTIQRTEQRDSAMYRCASSFGTANTGELFFGEGSRLTVL.

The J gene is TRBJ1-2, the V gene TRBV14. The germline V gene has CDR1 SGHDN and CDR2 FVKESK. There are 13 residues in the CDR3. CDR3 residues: CASSQDVWRGYTF.

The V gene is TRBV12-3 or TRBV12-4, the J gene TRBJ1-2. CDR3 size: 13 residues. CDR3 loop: CASSSAPSYGYTF.

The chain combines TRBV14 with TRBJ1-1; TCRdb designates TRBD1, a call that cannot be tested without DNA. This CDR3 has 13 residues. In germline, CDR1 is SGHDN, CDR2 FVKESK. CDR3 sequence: CASSNRDFTEAFF.

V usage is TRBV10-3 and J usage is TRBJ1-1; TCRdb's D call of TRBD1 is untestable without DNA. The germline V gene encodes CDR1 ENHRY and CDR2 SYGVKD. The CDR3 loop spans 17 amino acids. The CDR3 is CAISFRQGGPWATEAFF.

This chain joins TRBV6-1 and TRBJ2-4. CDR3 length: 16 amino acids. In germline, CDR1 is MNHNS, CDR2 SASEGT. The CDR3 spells CASSAGPGIAKNIQYF.

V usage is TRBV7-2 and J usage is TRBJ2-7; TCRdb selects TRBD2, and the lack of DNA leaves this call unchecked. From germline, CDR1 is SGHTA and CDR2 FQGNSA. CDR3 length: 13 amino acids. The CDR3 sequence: CASSLARADEQYF.

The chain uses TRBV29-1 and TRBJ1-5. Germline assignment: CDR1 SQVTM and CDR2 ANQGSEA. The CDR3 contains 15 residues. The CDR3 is CSVSKGTVSNQPQHF. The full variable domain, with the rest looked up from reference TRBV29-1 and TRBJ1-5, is SAVISQKPSRDICQRGTSLTIQCQVDSQVTMMFWYRQQPGQSLTLIATANQGSEATYESGFVIDKFPISRPNLTFSTLTVSNMSPEDSSIYLCSVSKGTVSNQPQHFGDGTRLSIL.

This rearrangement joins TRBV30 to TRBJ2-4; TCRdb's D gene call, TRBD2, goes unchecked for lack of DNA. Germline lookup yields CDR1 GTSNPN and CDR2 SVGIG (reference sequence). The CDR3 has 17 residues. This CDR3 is CAFRSLAGGRTKNIQYF. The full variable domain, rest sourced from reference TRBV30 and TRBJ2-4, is SQTIHQWPATLVQPVGSPLSLECTVEGTSNPNLYWYRQAAGRGLQLLFYSVGIGQISSEVPQNLSASRPQDRQFILSSKKLLLSDSGFYLCAFRSLAGGRTKNIQYFGAGTRLSVL.

The CDR3: CASSYGGETQYF. The chain is built from TRBV6-5 and TRBJ2-5; the TCRdb call, TRBD2, lacks DNA for checking. Germline CDR1 and CDR2: MNHEY and SVGAGI. This CDR3 has 12 residues.

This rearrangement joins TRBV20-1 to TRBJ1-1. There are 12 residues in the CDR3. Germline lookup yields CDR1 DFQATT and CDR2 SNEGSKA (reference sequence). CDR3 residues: CSAERMNTEAFF.

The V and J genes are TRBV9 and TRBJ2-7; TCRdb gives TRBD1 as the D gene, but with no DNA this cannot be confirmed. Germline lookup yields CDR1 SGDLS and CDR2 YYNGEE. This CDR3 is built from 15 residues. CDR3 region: CASSEGGTSSYEQYF.